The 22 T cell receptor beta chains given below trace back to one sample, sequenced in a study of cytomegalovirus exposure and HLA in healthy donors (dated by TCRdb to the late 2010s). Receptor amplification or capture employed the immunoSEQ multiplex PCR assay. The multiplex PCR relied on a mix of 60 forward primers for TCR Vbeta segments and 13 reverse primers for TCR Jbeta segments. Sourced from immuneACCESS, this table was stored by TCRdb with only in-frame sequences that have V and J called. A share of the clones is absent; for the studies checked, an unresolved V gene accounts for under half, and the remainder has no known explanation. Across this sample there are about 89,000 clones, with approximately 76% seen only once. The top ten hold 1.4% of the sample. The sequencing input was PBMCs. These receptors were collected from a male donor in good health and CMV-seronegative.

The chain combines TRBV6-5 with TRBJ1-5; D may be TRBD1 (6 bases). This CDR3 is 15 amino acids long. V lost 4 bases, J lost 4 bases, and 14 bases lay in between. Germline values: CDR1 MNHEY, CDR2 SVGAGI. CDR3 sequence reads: CASSSGQNRNQPQHF. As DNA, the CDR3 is TGTGCCAGCAGTTCCGGACAGAACAGGAATCAGCCCCAGCATTTT.

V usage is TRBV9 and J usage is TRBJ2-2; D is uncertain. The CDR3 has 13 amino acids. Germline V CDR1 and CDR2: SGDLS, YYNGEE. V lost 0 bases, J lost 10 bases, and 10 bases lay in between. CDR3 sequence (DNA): TGTGCCAGCAGCGTAGGAGGTACGAAGGAGCTGTTTTTT. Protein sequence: CASSVGGTKELFF.

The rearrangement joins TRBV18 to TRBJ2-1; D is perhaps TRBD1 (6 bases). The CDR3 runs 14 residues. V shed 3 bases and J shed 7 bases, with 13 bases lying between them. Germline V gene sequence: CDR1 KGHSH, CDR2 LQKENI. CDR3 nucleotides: TGTGCCAGCTCACCCTGGACAGACTCTAATGAGCAGTTCTTC. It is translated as CASSPWTDSNEQFF.

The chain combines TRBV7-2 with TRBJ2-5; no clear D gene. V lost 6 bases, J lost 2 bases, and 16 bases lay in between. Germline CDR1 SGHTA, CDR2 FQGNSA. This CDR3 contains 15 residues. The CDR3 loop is CASRRKLGLQETQYF. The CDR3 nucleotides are TGTGCCAGCAGAAGGAAGCTAGGTCTACAAGAGACCCAGTACTTC.

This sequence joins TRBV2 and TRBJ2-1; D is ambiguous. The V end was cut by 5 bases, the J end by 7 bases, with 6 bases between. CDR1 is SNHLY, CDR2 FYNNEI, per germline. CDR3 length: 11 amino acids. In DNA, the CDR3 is TGTGCCAGCAGTAGCGAAAATGAGCAGTTCTTC. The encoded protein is CASSSENEQFF.

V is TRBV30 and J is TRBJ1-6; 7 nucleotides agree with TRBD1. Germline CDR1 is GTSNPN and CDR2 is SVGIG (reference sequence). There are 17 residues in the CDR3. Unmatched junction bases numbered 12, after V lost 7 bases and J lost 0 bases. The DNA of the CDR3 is TGTGCCTCCACGACAGGGCTATCGAGCTCCTATAATTCACCCCTCCACTTT. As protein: CASTTGLSSSYNSPLHF.

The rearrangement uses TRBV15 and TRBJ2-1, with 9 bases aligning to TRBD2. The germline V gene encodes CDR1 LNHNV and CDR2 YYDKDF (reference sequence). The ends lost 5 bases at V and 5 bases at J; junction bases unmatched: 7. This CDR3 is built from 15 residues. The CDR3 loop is CATSVGGRVNNEQFF. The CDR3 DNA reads TGTGCCACCAGCGTGGGCGGGAGGGTTAACAATGAGCAGTTCTTC.

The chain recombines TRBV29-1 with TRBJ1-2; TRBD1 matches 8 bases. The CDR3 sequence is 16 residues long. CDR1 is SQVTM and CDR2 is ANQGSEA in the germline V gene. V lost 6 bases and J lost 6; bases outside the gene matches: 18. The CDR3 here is CSVQHRDRRFLDGYTF. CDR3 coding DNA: TGCAGCGTCCAACACCGGGACAGGCGATTCCTTGATGGCTACACCTTC.

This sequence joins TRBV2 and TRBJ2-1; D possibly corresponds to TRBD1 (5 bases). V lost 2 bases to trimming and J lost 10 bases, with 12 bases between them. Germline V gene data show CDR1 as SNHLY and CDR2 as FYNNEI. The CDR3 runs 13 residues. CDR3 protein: CASSESRAVEQFF. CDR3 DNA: TGTGCCAGCAGTGAAAGCAGGGCAGTGGAGCAGTTCTTC.

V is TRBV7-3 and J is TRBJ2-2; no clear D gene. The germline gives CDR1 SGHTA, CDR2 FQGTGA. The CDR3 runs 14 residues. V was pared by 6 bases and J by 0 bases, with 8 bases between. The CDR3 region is CASSQDPNTGELFF. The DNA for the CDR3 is TGTGCCAGCAGTCAGGATCCGAACACCGGGGAGCTGTTTTTT.

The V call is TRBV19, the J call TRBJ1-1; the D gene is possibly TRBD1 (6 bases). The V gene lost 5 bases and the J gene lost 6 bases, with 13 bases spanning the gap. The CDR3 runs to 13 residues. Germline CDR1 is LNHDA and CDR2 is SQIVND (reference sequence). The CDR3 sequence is CASSLQGSPEAFF. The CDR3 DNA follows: TGTGCCAGTAGTCTTCAGGGGTCGCCTGAAGCTTTCTTT.

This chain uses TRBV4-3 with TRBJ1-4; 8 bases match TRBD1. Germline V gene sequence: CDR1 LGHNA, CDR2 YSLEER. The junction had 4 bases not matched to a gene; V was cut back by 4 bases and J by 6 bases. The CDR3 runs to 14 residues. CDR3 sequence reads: CASSLAGGDEKLFF. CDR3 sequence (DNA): TGCGCCAGCAGCCTTGCAGGGGGCGATGAAAAACTGTTTTTT.

Here the CDR3 DNA reads TGTGCCAGCAGTGGACAGAGCACCTATGGCTACACCTTC. This sequence encodes CASSGQSTYGYTF. The gene calls are TRBV6-1 and TRBJ1-2; a possible D gene is TRBD1 (5 bases). The CDR3 has 13 amino acids. The V end lost 4 bases, the J end lost 4 bases, and 10 bases lay between the germline ends. In germline, CDR1 is MNHNS, CDR2 SASEGT.

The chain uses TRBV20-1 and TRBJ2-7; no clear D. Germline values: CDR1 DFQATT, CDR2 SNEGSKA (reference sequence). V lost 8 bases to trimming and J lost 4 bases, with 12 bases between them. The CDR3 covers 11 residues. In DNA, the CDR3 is TGCAGTTCAGAAATTTATTACGAGCAGTACTTC. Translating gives CSSEIYYEQYF.

DNA for the CDR3: TGTGCCAGCAGCCTACGACAGGGAAGGGCGGATCAGCCCCAGCATTTT. Its protein is CASSLRQGRADQPQHF. The chain links TRBV13 to TRBJ1-5, with 7 bases identical to TRBD1. V lost 5 bases to trimming and J lost 5 bases; unmatched junction nucleotides: 12. Germline-derived CDR1 and CDR2 are PRHDT and FYEKMQ (reference sequence). This CDR3 is 16 amino acids long. Based on the CDR3 plus reference TRBV13 and TRBJ1-5, the full variable domain is AAGVIQSPRHLIKEKRETATLKCYPIPRHDTVYWYQQGPGQDPQFLISFYEKMQSDKGSIPDRFSAQQFSDYHSELNMSSLELGDSALYFCASSLRQGRADQPQHFGDGTRLSIL.

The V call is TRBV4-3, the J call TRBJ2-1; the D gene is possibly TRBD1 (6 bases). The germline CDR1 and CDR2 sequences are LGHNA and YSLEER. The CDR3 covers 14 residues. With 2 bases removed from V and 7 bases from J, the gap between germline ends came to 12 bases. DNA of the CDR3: TGCGCCAGCAGCCAAACATCAACAGGGAATGAGCAGTTCTTC. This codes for CASSQTSTGNEQFF.

CDR3 residues: CASSLWQDRNQPQHF. In nucleotides, the CDR3 is TGTGCCAGCAGCTTATGGCAGGACAGGAATCAGCCCCAGCATTTT. The V and J genes are TRBV7-2 and TRBJ1-5; 7 bases agree with TRBD1. The ends lost 2 bases at V and 4 bases at J; junction bases unmatched: 5. Germline CDR1 reads SGHTA; CDR2 reads FQGNSA. The CDR3 loop spans 15 amino acids.

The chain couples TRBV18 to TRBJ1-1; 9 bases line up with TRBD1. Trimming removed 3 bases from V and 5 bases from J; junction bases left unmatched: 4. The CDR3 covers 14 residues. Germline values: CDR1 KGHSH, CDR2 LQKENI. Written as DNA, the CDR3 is TGTGCCAGCTCACCCGACAGGGGGTGGACTGAAGCTTTCTTT. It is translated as CASSPDRGWTEAFF.

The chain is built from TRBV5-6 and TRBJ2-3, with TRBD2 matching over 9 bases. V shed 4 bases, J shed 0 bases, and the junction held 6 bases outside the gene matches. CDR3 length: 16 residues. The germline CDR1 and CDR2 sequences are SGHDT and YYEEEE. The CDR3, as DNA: TGTGCCAGCAGCCTAATGACTAGCGGAAGCACAGATACGCAGTATTTT. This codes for CASSLMTSGSTDTQYF.

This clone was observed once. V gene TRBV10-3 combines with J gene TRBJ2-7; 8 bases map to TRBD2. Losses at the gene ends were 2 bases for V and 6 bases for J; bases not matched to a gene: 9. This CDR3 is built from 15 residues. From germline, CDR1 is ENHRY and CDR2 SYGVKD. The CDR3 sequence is CAISEGSGGTSEQYF. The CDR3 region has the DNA TGTGCCATCAGTGAGGGGAGCGGGGGAACGTCCGAGCAGTACTTC.

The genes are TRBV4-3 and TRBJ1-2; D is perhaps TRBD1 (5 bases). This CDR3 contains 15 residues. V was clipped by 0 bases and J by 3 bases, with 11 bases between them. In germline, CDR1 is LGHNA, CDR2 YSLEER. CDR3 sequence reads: CASSQDGGGDYGYTF. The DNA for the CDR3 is TGCGCCAGCAGCCAAGATGGTGGGGGGGACTATGGCTACACCTTC.

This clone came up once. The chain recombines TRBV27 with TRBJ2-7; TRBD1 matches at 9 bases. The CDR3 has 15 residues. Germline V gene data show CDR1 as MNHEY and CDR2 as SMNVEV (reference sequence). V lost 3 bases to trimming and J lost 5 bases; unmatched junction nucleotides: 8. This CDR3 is CASSFQGQGNHEQYF. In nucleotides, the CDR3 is TGTGCCAGCAGTTTCCAGGGACAGGGTAACCACGAGCAGTACTTC.